The source of this T cell receptor (beta chain) is a study of identical twins. cDNA molecules carried unique molecular identifiers, and template switching added a universal primer site. MiXCR was run by TCRdb on the 5' RACE reads, yielding one entry per CDR3 protein. The data hold 420,000 or so distinct CDR3 sequences, with roughly 18% observed a single time. There are a few counts of this clonotype. This CDR3 is built from 13 residues. Trimming cost V 6 bases and J 9 bases; bases outside gene matches: 8. The specimen sequenced was naive T cells sorted from blood. V usage is TRBV12-3 or TRBV12-4 and J usage is TRBJ2-1, with 7 bases that match TRBD2. The sequence was obtained from a man aged 45-65 years in good health. The DNA for the CDR3 is TGTGCCAGCAGACCGGGACTACATGGTGAGCAGTTCTTC. Encoded protein: CASRPGLHGEQFF.